This TCR beta chain comes out of a study of human T cells and chemical hapten exposure. Study-wide context: In the approximately 24-week study, patients were dosed weekly with diphenylcyclopropenone on the scalp throughout.

Concerning this clonotype: Its antigen is as yet unknown.

TCRdb re-called the RACE reads through MiXCR, storing one row per CDR3 protein. This sample has under 130,000 distinct CDR3 sequences, with about 11% found just once. From germline, CDR1 is LNHDA and CDR2 SQIVND (reference sequence). The CDR3 length is 15 residues. The V and J ends lost 6 bases and 4 bases, in that order; junction bases with no gene match: 7. Time point indicated: patch test 1, 2 weeks after DPC sensitization. Treatment defined: therapeutic diphenylcyclopropenone sensitization with weekly scalp DPC. Regarding the study as a whole: No change in TCRs above 1 in 1000 frequency was produced by DPC sensitization. Significantly greater numbers of large CDR3 similarity clusters came from expanded TCRs than from controls.

The sequence came from a woman in her 40s with alopecia areata. Some clones in this sample may be carry-over from other donors' samples. Sequenced material: whole blood, taken in connection with sensitization to the hapten diphenylcyclopropenone (DPC). This chain connects TRBV19 to TRBJ1-5; 9 nucleotides match TRBD1. Written as DNA, the CDR3 is TGTGCCAGTAGCCCGACAGGGGGTTGGAATCAGCCCCAGCATTTT. The encoded protein is CASSPTGGWNQPQHF.